This T cell receptor beta chain was documented in a study of T cells after yellow fever vaccination (dated by TCRdb to the late 2010s). Broadly, across the study: The SMART-Seq v4 Ultra Low Input RNA kit was used to prepare libraries from fractions with low cell numbers. To track T-cell clones before and after primary and booster YFV17D yellow fever vaccination, bulk TCR alpha and beta repertoires were sequenced longitudinally. Two healthy male donors, one aged 18 to 29 and one aged 30 to 40 years, made up the cohort. Blood samples were taken at several timepoints before and after primary and secondary immunization, and bulk PBMC replicates and cell subsets were isolated.

Sequencing used an Illumina NovaSeq 6000. TCR cDNA was synthesized by 5'RACE template switching, through which a universal primer site and unique molecular identifiers were introduced. Priming of cDNA synthesis was performed from both the TCR alpha and TCR beta constant segments. Library amplification involved two PCR steps, and the second step added sample barcodes and sequencing adapters. Sequencing of libraries was done on Illumina HiSeq 2500 (2x100 bp) or NovaSeq (2x150 bp). The published analysis was carried out like this. MIGEC handled demultiplexing of reads and collapsing into UMI consensus sequences, while MiXCR performed V(D)J alignment. Vaccine-responding clonotypes were defined with edgeR using replicate PBMC samples, requiring FDR below 0.01 and a log2 fold change above 5 up to day 15. Bulk clonotypes were assigned CD4 or CD8 identity according to which sequenced CD4 or CD8 repertoire held them at higher abundance. The raw public data were reprocessed by TCRdb itself: fastp quality trimming at Q25, MiXCR clonotype calling, in-frame beta chains only. Rows are combined by CDR3 protein, so each entry shows the most common genes and DNA. TCRdb, not the original authors, processed these V and J calls. This sample has more than 200,000 distinct CDR3 sequences in its table, and more than 3.5% of those were observed once. The top ten clones comprise under 20% of the sample.

The investigation overall reported the following: Because the study included only two donors, the extent to which the findings can be generalized is limited. A small fraction of clonotypes appeared in both the CD4 and CD8 compartments, likely as a result of convergent recombination. Computational filtering was needed because FACS-sorted repertoires could contain abundant contaminating clonotypes from the bulk population. Most clones expanded after primary vaccination (96% of CD4 and approximately 86% of CD8) were re-detected after the booster, suggesting that broad memory maintenance occurred. The secondary T-cell response was found to be weaker but faster than the primary response, with a peak reached on day 5 rather than on day 15.

The sample's treatment or condition label, in plain terms: live attenuated yellow fever vaccine strain. At each blood-draw timepoint, two biological replicates of bulk PBMCs were obtained. PBMCs were isolated from peripheral blood using a standard Ficoll-Paque protocol. TriZol was used to extract RNA from bulk PBMCs, from CD4 and CD8 fractions, and from dextramer-positive and dextramer-negative fractions. This clonotype was counted at least ten times. No antigen is known for it. There are no base qualities to consult, and no much larger clone falls within one base. In the germline V gene, CDR1 corresponds to MNHNS and CDR2 to SASEGT. There are 14 amino acids in the CDR3, from cysteine to phenylalanine inclusive. Only the CDR3 portion is preserved as DNA: 42 bases, with reading frame beginning at the first base. Trimming takes 8 bases off V and 8 bases off J; junction bases not matched to a gene: 14.

Recombination linked TRBV6-1 to TRBJ1-1, with 7 middle bases fitting TRBD1. Sequenced here: PBMCs, sampled 15 days after the yellow fever booster vaccination. The sequence derives from a man younger than 30 who received the YFV17D yellow fever vaccine. The DNA sequence is as follows: TGTGCCAGCCGACGCCCGGGACAGTTGGACGAAGCTTTCTTT. This encodes CASRRPGQLDEAFF.